This T cell receptor (beta chain) comes out of a study of T cells in localized non-small cell lung cancer. TCRdb's copy holds only in-frame clones and misses some; the assay was immunoSEQ multiplex PCR. The sample records about 20,000 clones, roughly nine tenths being singletons. The CDR3 has 14 residues. CDR1 and CDR2 from the germline V gene are SNHLY and FYNNEI. V was pared by 6 bases and J by 7 bases, with 19 bases between. This clone was detected only once. The sample was PBMCs, taken before any cancer treatment. The clonotype was recovered from a man between 40 and 70 years old with stage II squamous cell lung carcinoma. This chain uses TRBV2 with TRBJ2-7; D might be TRBD1 (6 bases). CDR3 region: CASRGPQGIGEQYF. The CDR3 bases are TGTGCCAGCAGGGGACCCCAGGGGATCGGAGAGCAGTACTTC.